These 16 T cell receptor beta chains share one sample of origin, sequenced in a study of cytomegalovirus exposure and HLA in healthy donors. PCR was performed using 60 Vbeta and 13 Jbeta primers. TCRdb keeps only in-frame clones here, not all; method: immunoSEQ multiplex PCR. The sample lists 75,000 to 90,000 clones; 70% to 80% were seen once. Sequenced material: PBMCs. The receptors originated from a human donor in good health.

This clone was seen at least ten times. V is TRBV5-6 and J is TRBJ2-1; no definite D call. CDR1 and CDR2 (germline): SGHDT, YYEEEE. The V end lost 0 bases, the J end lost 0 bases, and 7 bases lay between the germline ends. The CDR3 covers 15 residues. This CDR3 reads CASSLEPSSYNEQFF. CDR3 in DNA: TGTGCCAGCAGCTTGGAACCCAGCTCCTACAATGAGCAGTTCTTC.

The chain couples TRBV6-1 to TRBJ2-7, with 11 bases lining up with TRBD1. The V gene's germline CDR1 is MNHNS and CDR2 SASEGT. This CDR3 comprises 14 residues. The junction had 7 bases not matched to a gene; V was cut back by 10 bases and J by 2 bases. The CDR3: CAITRTGGPYEQYF. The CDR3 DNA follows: TGTGCCATCACCAGGACAGGGGGCCCCTACGAGCAGTACTTC.

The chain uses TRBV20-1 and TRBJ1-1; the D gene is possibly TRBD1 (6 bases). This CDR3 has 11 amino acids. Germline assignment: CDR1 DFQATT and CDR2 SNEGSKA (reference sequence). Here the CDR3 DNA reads TGCAGCCCAGGGGCGCGGGCTGAAGCTTTCTTT. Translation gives CSPGARAEAFF.

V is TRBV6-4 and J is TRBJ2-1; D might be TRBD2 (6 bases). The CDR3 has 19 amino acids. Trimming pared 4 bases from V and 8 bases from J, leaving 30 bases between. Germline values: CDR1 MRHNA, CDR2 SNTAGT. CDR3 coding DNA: TGTGCCAGCAGTGCGGGGGTGGGCTTCACAGGTGTCCCGCGCGATGAGCAGTTCTTC. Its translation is CASSAGVGFTGVPRDEQFF.

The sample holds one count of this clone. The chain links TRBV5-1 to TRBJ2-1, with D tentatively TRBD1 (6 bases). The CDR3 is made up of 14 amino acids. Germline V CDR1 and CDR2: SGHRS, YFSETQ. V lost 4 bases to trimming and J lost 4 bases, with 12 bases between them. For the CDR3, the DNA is TGCGCCAGCAGCCCAGGGGACGATTACAATGAGCAGTTCTTC. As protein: CASSPGDDYNEQFF.

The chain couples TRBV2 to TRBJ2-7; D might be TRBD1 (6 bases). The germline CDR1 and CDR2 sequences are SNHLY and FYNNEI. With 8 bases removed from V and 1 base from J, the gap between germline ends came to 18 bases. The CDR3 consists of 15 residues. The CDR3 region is CASYVDRSLSYEQYF. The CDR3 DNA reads TGTGCCAGCTACGTGGACAGAAGTCTATCCTACGAGCAGTACTTC.

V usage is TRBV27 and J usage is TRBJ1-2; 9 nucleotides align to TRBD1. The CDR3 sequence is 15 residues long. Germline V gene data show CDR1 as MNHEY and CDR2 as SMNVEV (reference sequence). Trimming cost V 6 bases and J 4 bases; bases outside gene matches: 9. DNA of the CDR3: TGTGCCAGCAGCCCGGGACAGGGCCTAGTCTATGGCTACACCTTC. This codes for CASSPGQGLVYGYTF.

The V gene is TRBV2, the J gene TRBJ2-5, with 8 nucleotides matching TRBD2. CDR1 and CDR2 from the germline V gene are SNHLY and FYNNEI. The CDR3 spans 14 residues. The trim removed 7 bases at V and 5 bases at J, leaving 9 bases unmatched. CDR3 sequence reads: CASNGGAWEETQYF. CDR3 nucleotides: TGTGCCAGCAACGGGGGGGCCTGGGAGGAGACCCAGTACTTC.

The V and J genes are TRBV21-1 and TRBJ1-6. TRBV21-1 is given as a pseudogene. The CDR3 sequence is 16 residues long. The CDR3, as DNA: TGTGCCAGCAGCAAAGCGCTTGAGACTTTAGGTTCACCCCTCCACTTT. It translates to CASSKALETLGSPLHF.

The CDR3 DNA reads TGCGCCAGCAGTCTGACAGGCCCTGGGGCCAACGTCCTGACTTTC. Translated, it gives CASSLTGPGANVLTF. This rearrangement joins TRBV5-1 to TRBJ2-6; D perhaps matches TRBD1 (6 bases). With 5 bases removed from V and 2 bases from J, the gap between germline ends came to 11 bases. The germline V gene has CDR1 SGHRS and CDR2 YFSETQ. This CDR3 comprises 15 residues.

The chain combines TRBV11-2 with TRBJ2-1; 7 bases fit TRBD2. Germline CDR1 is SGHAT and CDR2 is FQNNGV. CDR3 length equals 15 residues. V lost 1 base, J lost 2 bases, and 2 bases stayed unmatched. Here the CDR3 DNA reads TGTGCCAGCAGCTTAGTTGCGGGGGCCTACAATGAGCAGTTCTTC. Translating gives CASSLVAGAYNEQFF.

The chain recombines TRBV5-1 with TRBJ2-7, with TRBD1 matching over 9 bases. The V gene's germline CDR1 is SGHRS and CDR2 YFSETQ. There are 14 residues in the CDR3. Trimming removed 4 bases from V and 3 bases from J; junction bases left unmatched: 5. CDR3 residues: CASSAGQGLYEQYF. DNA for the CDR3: TGCGCCAGCAGCGCGGGACAGGGTCTCTACGAGCAGTACTTC. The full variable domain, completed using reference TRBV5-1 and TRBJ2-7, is KAGVTQTPRYLIKTRGQQVTLSCSPISGHRSVSWYQQTPGQGLQFLFEYFSETQRNKGNFPGRFSGRQFSNSRSEMNVSTLELGDSALYLCASSAGQGLYEQYFGPGTRLTVT.

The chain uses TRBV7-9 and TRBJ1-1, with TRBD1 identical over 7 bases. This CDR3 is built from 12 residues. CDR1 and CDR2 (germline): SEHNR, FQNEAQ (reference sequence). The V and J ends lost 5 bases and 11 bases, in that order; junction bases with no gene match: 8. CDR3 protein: CASSLTGTVAFF. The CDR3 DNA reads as TGTGCCAGCAGCCTTACCGGGACAGTGGCTTTCTTT.

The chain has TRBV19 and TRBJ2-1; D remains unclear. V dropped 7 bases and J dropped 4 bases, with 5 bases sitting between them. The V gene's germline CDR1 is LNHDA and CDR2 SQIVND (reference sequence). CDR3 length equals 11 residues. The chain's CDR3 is CASKAYNEQFF. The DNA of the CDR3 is TGTGCCAGTAAAGCATACAATGAGCAGTTCTTC.

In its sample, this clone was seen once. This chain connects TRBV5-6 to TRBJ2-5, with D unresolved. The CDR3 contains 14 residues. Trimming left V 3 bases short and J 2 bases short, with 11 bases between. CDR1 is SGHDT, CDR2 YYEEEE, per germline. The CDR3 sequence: CASSSRWRQETQYF. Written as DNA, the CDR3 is TGTGCCAGCAGCTCTCGTTGGAGACAAGAGACCCAGTACTTC.

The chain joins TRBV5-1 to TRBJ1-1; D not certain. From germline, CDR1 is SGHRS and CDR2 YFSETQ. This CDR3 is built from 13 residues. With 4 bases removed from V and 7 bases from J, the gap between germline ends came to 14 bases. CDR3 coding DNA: TGCGCCAGCAGCCCCGGGGAAGGGCGTGAAGCTTTCTTT. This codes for CASSPGEGREAFF.